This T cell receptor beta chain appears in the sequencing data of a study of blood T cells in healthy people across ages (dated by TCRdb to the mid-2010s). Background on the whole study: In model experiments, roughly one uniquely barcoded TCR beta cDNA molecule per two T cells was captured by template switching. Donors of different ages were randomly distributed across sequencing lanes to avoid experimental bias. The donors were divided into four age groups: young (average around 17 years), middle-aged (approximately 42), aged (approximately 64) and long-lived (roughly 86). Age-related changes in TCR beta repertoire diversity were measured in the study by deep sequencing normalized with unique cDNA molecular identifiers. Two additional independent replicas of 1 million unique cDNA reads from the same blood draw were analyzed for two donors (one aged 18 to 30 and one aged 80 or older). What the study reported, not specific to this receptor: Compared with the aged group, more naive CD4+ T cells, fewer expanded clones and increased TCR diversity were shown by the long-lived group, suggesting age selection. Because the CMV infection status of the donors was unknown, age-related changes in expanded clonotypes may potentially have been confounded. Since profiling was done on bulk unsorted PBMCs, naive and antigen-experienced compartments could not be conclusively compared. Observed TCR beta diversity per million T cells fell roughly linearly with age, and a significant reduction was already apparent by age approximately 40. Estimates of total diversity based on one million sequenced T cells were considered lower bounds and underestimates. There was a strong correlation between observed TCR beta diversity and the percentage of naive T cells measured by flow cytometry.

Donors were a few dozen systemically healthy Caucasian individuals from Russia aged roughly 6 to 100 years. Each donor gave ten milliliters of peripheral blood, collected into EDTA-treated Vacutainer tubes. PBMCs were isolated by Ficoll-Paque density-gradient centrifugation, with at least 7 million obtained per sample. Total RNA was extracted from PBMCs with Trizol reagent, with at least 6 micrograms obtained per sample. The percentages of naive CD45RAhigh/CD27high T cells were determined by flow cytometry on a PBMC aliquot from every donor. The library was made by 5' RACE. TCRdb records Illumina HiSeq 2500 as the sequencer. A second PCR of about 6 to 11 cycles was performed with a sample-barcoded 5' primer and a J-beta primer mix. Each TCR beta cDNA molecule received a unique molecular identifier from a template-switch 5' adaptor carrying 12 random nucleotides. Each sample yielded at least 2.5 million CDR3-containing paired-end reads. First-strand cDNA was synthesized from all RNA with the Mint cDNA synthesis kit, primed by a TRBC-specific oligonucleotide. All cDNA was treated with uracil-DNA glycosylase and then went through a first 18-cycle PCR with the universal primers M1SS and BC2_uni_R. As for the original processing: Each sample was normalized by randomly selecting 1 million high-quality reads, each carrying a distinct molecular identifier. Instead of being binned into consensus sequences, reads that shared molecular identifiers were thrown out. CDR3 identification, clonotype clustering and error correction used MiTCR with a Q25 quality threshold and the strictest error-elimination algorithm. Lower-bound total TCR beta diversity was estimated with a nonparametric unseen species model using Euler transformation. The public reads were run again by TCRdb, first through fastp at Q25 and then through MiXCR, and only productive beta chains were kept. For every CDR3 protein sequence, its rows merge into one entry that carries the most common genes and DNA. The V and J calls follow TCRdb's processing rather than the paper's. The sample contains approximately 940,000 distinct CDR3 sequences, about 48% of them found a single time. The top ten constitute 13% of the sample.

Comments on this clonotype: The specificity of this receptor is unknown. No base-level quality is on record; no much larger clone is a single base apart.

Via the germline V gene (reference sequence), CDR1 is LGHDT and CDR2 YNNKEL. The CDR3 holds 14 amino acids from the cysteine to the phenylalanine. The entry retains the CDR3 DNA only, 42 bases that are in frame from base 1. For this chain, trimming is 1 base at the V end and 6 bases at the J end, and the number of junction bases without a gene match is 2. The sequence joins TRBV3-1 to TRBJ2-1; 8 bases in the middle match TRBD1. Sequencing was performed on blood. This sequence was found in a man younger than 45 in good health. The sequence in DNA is TGTGCCAGCAGCCAAGGGACAGGGACCAATGAGCAGTTCTTC. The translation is CASSQGTGTNEQFF.